The sequence of this TCR beta chain was determined in a study of T cell responses to AZD1222 COVID-19 vaccine (TCRdb year 2021). Turning to the overall study: TCR sequencing was performed for 230 to 250 trial participants, of whom about 200 were given two doses of AZD1222 and about 25 were given two doses of MenACWY control vaccine. Trial participants were enrolled into age subgroups of 18-55, 56-69 and 70-plus years, which contained about 150, 27 and 61 TCR-sequenced participants, respectively. The paper's findings and limits, for the study overall: Reportedly, close to half of the unique spike-specific TCRs recognized epitopes lying outside the regions that are mutated in the B.1.351 and B.1.1.7 variants. The 56-69-year group was small, and its depth increase did not reach significance, likely because of low power. After two AZD1222 doses, both the breadth and the depth of spike-specific TCRs were significantly higher than at day 0 and than in MenACWY recipients. Because no day 14 peak-response samples were available, repertoires were characterized only after the peak T cell response. Conclusions about previously exposed vaccinees are limited, since just five to seven AZD1222 recipients were seropositive for SARS-CoV-2 at baseline. Participants were mostly white British and included more females than males, and it was suggested by the authors that clonal diversity may have been underestimated. The vaccine-associated CD4 TCRs covered the entire spike protein, and the dominant responses fell in regions 160-218 and 743-854.

Remarks on this clone: It lacks a known antigen. One base away there is no much larger clone; base qualities are not given.

There are 12 amino acids in the CDR3, from cysteine to phenylalanine inclusive. The read is trimmed to its CDR3 DNA, 36 bases read in frame from base 1. V and J lose 5 bases and 3 bases, and a span of 7 bases separates them. The CDR3 regions of human TCRbeta chains were subjected to immunosequencing. The study's processing was this. Repertoire TCRs were matched against a reference library of SARS-CoV-2-specific TCRs generated with the MIRA antigen-specificity platform. Breadth was defined as the fraction of unique TCRs that were SARS-CoV-2-associated. Depth was defined as the fraction of total T cells that were SARS-CoV-2-associated. Each spike-specific TCR was assigned to its reactive spike region and to a CD4 or CD8 class using the MIRA data. Log10-transformed breadth and depth values were compared by one-way ANOVA with Sidak's multiple comparisons tests. TCRdb retrieved this table from immuneACCESS and kept in-frame rearrangements only. Not all clones are present; in checked studies, unresolved V genes account for under half, and no reason is known for the remainder. That table is the source of V, J and clone size, and D and trimming were worked out from the DNA. This sample lists around 120,000 clones; approximately 94% were detected once. Clones ranked in the top ten supply 4% to 6% of the sample.

In the paper's terms, the time point label means: about 28 days (+/-7) after the second vaccine dose. Because spike-specific TCR depth and breadth did not differ between the two schedules, AZD1222 recipients who got a second dose at roughly 4 weeks were pooled with those who got a second dose at roughly 12 weeks. Vaccinee samples were obtained from the UK trials COV001 and COV002, which included a single-blind randomized controlled phase 2/3 trial of AZD1222 (ChAdOx1 nCoV-19) in healthy adults. For TCRbeta chain sequencing, PBMC samples were collected from trial participants at day 0 and at day 28 after the second dose.

The sample here was peripheral blood, taken 28 days after the second AZD1222 dose. Recombination linked TRBV12-3 or TRBV12-4 to TRBJ1-2; the D gene remains uncertain. The origin of this receptor is an adult who received the AZD1222 COVID-19 vaccine. The DNA is TGTGCCAGCAGTGCCGGGGACTATGGCTACACCTTC. This codes for CASSAGDYGYTF.